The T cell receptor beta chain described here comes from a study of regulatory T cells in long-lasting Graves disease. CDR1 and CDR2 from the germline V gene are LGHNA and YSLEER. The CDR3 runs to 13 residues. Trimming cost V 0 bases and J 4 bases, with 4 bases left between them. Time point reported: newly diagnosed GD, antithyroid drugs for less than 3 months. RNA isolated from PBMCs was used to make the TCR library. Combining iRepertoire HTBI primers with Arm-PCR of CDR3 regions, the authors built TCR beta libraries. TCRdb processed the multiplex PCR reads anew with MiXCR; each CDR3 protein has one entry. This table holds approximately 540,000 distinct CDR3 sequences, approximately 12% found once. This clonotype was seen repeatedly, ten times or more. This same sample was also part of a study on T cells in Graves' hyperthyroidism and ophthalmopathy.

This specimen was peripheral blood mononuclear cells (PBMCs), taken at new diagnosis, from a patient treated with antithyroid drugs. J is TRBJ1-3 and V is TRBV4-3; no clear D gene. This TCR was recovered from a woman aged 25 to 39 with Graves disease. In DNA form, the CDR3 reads TGCGCCAGCAGCCAAGATACAGGAAACACCATATATTTT. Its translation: CASSQDTGNTIYF.